This TCR beta chain was recorded in a study of blood T cell repertoires in COVID-19. Turning to the study itself: Italy, Spain and the United States were the sources of the convalescent and acute COVID-19 samples. T cells, B-cell-depleted T cells, or PBMCs provided the cDNA or gDNA that served as material.

Original data processing: Researchers report that nucleated cell counts were estimated from reference gene primer amplification. Sequencing was performed with immunoSEQ multiplex PCR; in TCRdb, only in-frame clones are kept and a portion is missing. From that table come the V and J calls and clone size; the DNA was used to work out D and trimming. The sample carries approximately 240,000 clones, 82% recorded once. Sequenced input: peripheral blood. This TCR derives from a woman older than 75 with active or convalescent COVID-19.

The CDR3 protein is CASSLSGQRAGELFF. CDR3 DNA sequence: TGCGCCAGCAGCTTGTCAGGACAACGGGCCGGGGAGCTGTTTTTT. The gene calls are TRBV5-1 and TRBJ2-2; TRBD1 might be the D (5 bases). CDR3 length: 15 residues. Per the germline V gene, CDR1 is SGHRS and CDR2 is YFSETQ. Trimming took 1 base from V and 6 from J, leaving 13 bases between them.